These 14 T cell receptor beta chains came from one sample sequenced in a study of T cell repertoires in cytomegalovirus infection. No cognate antigen is known for these TCRs. TCRdb processed the reads anew with MiXCR; each CDR3 protein has one entry. This sample has some 590,000 distinct CDR3 sequences; 35% to 50% occur once, and the top ten carry more than 40%. Sequences were derived from cultured PBMCs, sampled from culture after CMV antigen stimulation. The receptors derive from a human donor in good health (CMV status not recorded). Some clones in this sample may be carry-over from other donors' samples.

The chain recombines TRBV9 with TRBJ2-3; D is possibly TRBD1 or TRBD2 (5 bases each). The V end lost 3 bases, the J end lost 2 bases, and 16 bases lay between the germline ends. This CDR3 region has 16 residues. Germline-derived CDR1 and CDR2 are SGDLS and YYNGEE. The CDR3 region has the DNA TGTGCCAGCAGCGCCGGGGCCTCGGTCGTCACAGATACGCAGTATTTT. As protein: CASSAGASVVTDTQYF.

This chain connects TRBV2 to TRBJ1-2; D is uncertain. Trimming removed 4 bases at V and 4 bases at J, with 7 bases between. Germline V gene sequence: CDR1 SNHLY, CDR2 FYNNEI. The CDR3 has 12 residues. This CDR3 is CASSVVSYGYTF. The CDR3 DNA reads TGTGCCAGCAGTGTTGTAAGCTATGGCTACACCTTC.

The CDR3, as DNA: TGTGCCAGCAGCCTTAGGGGGCGTAGAGATACGCAGTATTTT. Its translation is CASSLRGRRDTQYF. The chain carries TRBV5-4 and TRBJ2-3; 7 bases fit TRBD1. The CDR3 runs to 14 residues. The V and J ends lost 4 bases and 5 bases, in that order; junction bases with no gene match: 7. CDR1 and CDR2 from the germline V gene are SGHNT and YYREEE (reference sequence).

The rearrangement uses TRBV6-1 and TRBJ1-6; unclear D gene. V lost 1 base to trimming and J lost 0 bases, with 7 bases between them. The germline gives CDR1 MNHNS, CDR2 SASEGT. CDR3 size: 16 residues. The CDR3 sequence: CASSEVILSYNSPLHF. The CDR3 DNA follows: TGTGCCAGCAGTGAAGTAATACTCTCCTATAATTCACCCCTCCACTTT.

Points on this clonotype: The junction departs from germline at one end; a sequencing error may be responsible. The chain carries TRBV5-3 and TRBJ1-2; D unclear. TRBV5-3 is treated as an ORF (open reading frame) with a function not yet certain. The CDR3 totals 15 residues. In nucleotides, the CDR3 is TGTGCCAGCAGCTTGGAACGCAGCGCCTGGGATGGCTACACCTTC. This gives the protein CASSLERSAWDGYTF.

This clonotype showed up just once. The chain carries TRBV12-3 or TRBV12-4 and TRBJ2-1; 8 nucleotides match TRBD1. V gave up 5 bases and J gave up 5 bases; unmatched junction bases: 17. The CDR3 has 18 residues. CDR3 sequence (DNA): TGTGCCAGCAGTCCGGGGACAGGTTATGAGGGATTAAACAATGAGCAGTTCTTC. Encoded protein: CASSPGTGYEGLNNEQFF.

The chain couples TRBV7-2 to TRBJ2-7, with unresolved D. V was pared by 0 bases and J by 7 bases, with 7 bases between. Germline V gives CDR1 SGHTA, CDR2 FQGNSA. The CDR3 totals 12 residues. As DNA, the CDR3 is TGTGCCAGCAGCTTAGCTCCGTGGGAGCAGTACTTC. Encoded protein: CASSLAPWEQYF.

This clonotype has more than one count but fewer than ten. V usage is TRBV19 and J usage is TRBJ1-6; no definite D call. The CDR3 contains 13 residues. Trimming took off 9 bases at V and 10 bases at J, with 16 bases between the two ends. Germline lookup yields CDR1 LNHDA and CDR2 SQIVND (reference sequence). The CDR3 DNA sequence: TGTGCCAGCAGACCCCGGATCGGGTCACCCCTCCACTTT. Encoded protein: CASRPRIGSPLHF.

This rearrangement joins TRBV7-2 to TRBJ2-2, with 9 positions matching TRBD1. V shed 5 bases, J shed 7 bases, and the junction held 2 bases outside the gene matches. Germline values: CDR1 SGHTA, CDR2 FQGNSA. The CDR3 is 13 residues long. The chain's CDR3 is CASSMTGGGELFF. DNA of the CDR3: TGTGCCAGCAGCATGACAGGGGGCGGGGAGCTGTTTTTT.

This chain connects TRBV19 to TRBJ1-1; D remains ambiguous. Trimming left V 3 bases short and J 0 bases short, with 5 bases between. This CDR3 has 13 residues. From germline, CDR1 is LNHDA and CDR2 SQIVND (reference sequence). The CDR3: CASSMTLNTEAFF. The CDR3 DNA follows: TGTGCCAGTAGTATGACACTGAACACTGAAGCTTTCTTT.

J is TRBJ1-5 and V is TRBV19; weak D call: TRBD1 (5 bases). V was pared by 4 bases and J by 7 bases, with 17 bases between. Looked up from germline, CDR1 is LNHDA and CDR2 is SQIVND (reference sequence). The CDR3 contains 15 residues. The chain's CDR3 is CASSNKRDWRQPQHF. The CDR3 DNA reads TGTGCCAGTAGTAACAAGAGGGACTGGAGACAGCCCCAGCATTTT.

V gene TRBV7-8 combines with J gene TRBJ2-5; no definite D call. Germline CDR1 SGHVS, CDR2 FQNEAQ. V lost 5 bases and J lost 6, with 10 bases in between. The CDR3 has 12 amino acids. Here the CDR3 reads CASSPYGKTQYF. The CDR3 coding sequence is TGTGCCAGCAGCCCATATGGGAAGACCCAGTACTTC.

Concerning this clonotype: Germline and junction disagree at one end, which may indicate a read error. This chain joins TRBV5-5 and TRBJ2-3; 10 nucleotides match TRBD1. Germline CDR1 SGHKS, CDR2 YYEKEE (reference sequence). The CDR3 has 15 residues. CDR3 in DNA: TGTGCCAGCAGCTTGAGGGGACAGGGGTCAGAGACGCAGTATTTT. Amino acid sequence: CASSLRGQGSETQYF. Full variable domain (outside the CDR3, taken from reference TRBV5-5 and TRBJ2-3): DAGVTQSPTHLIKTRGQQVTLRCSPISGHKSVSWYQQVLGQGPQFIFQYYEKEERGRGNFPDRFSARQFPNYSSELNVNALLLGDSALYLCASSLRGQGSETQYFGPGTRLTVL.

This clonotype was observed at least ten times. This rearrangement joins TRBV7-2 to TRBJ2-3, with a weak D call TRBD2 (6 bases). The CDR3 runs to 14 residues. Trimming left V 1 base short and J 7 bases short, with 12 bases between. Germline-derived CDR1 and CDR2 are SGHTA and FQGNSA. In DNA, the CDR3 is TGTGCCAGCAGCTTAGGGAGGGAGAGATATACGCAGTATTTT. This translates into CASSLGRERYTQYF.